This T cell receptor beta chain originates from a study of cytomegalovirus exposure and HLA in healthy donors. General study findings and limits: Some V segments, TRBV6-2 and TRBV6-3 among them, were indistinguishable and were therefore excluded. Rare TCR sequences dominated, though some public TCRs recurred in many donors.

The germline V gene encodes CDR1 SNHLY and CDR2 FYNNEI. The CDR3 length is 13 residues. For this clone: Its antigen is as yet unknown. The germline gene is not matched at one end of the junction; a read error may be the cause.

13 Jbeta primers and 60 Vbeta primers were used for the PCR. Method: immunoSEQ multiplex PCR; TCRdb's copy keeps in-frame clones and lacks some. Counted here are some 160,000 clones, over 80% occurring once; the ten biggest clones make up less than 2%. The sample taken for sequencing was PBMCs. This TCR derives from a woman between 18 and 29 years old in good health and CMV-seronegative. The chain has TRBV2 and TRBJ2-1; TRBD1 matches 7 bases. CDR3 residues: CASRTTGAMVLVF. The CDR3 DNA sequence: TGTGCCAGCAGAACAACAGGGGCGATGGTCCTTGTCTTC. Combining the CDR3 with reference TRBV2 and TRBJ2-1 gives the whole variable domain EPEVTQTPSHQVTQMGQEVILRCVPISNHLYFYWYRQILGQKVEFLVSFYNNEISEKSEIFDDQFSVERPDGSNFTLKIRSTKLEDSAMYFCASRTTGAMVLVFGPGTRLTVL.